What follows is one T cell receptor beta chain and its context. Its antigen is not known. Libraries were made from TCR beta cDNA, and they carried unique molecular identifiers. TCRdb reprocessed the PCR reads with MiXCR, giving one entry per CDR3 protein. The sample lists more than 500,000 distinct CDR3 sequences, around 34% occurring once. Germline V gene data show CDR1 as SQVTM and CDR2 as ANQGSEA. V lost 6 bases to trimming and J lost 0 bases; unmatched junction nucleotides: 7. The length of the CDR3 is 14 residues. The data originate from a study of post-analysis software for immune sequencing data. General study findings and limits: Five or six TRBV segments (TRBV5-6, TRBV5-1 and TRBV20-1 among them) occurred more frequently in patients than in controls.

This sequence was found in a girl aged 2-17 years with multiple sclerosis. Sequences were obtained from blood. J is TRBJ1-1 and V is TRBV29-1, with 7 positions matching TRBD1. The CDR3 sequence: CSVAGTEMNTEAFF. The CDR3 DNA reads as TGCAGCGTAGCCGGGACAGAAATGAACACTGAAGCTTTCTTT.